These T cell receptor beta chains were read from a single sample in a study of human T cells and chemical hapten exposure. TCRdb recomputed calls from the 5' RACE reads with MiXCR, one row per CDR3 protein. This sample has 110,000 to 150,000 distinct CDR3 sequences, with approximately 4% found just once. These TCRs come from a female donor in good health. Both conserved end residues are part of each CDR3. The order of the fields is D gene, clone size, J gene, V gene, CDR3 protein, CDR3 DNA. A D gene is named only where the DNA matches it firmly. For some rows the clone size is stated as once, few or many, or as a class when expanded; others skip it.

-,-,TRBJ2-7,TRBV7-9,CASSLTGEQYF,TGTGCCAGCAGCTTGACTGGCGAGCAGTACTTC
-,many,TRBJ1-2,TRBV5-6,CASSLVAWGASNYGYTF,TGTGCCAGCAGCTTGGTGGCGTGGGGGGCTTCGAACTATGGCTACACCTTC
-,-,TRBJ1-2,TRBV20-1,CSARLTAVGYGYTF,TGCAGTGCTAGACTCACTGCTGTGGGGTATGGCTACACCTTC
TRBD1,many,TRBJ1-5,TRBV6-2/TRBV6-3,CASTSPLTGGNQPQHF,TGTGCCAGCACCTCACCCCTCACAGGGGGGAATCAGCCCCAGCATTTT
TRBD1,many,TRBJ1-1,TRBV18,CASSPRTGEATEAFF,TGTGCCAGCTCACCCAGGACAGGGGAGGCCACTGAAGCTTTCTTT
-,many,TRBJ1-1,TRBV6-2/TRBV6-3,CASSQGPEAFF,TGTGCCAGCAGCCAGGGGCCTGAAGCTTTCTTT
TRBD1,-,TRBJ2-1,TRBV6-6,CANSRTGTGGNEQFF,TGTGCCAATTCTCGTACCGGGACAGGGGGGAACGAGCAGTTCTTC
-,many,TRBJ1-1,TRBV5-1,CASSLGGDPEAFF,TGCGCCAGCAGCTTGGGGGGGGACCCTGAAGCTTTCTTT
TRBD1,many,TRBJ2-7,TRBV5-1,CASSHGTGDEQYF,TGCGCCAGCAGCCACGGGACAGGGGACGAGCAGTACTTC
TRBD1,many,TRBJ2-3,TRBV5-1,CASRQTGHSTDTQYF,TGCGCCAGCAGACAGACAGGGCATAGCACAGATACGCAGTATTTT
-,many,TRBJ2-3,TRBV7-7,CASSVTGPPAADTQYF,TGTGCCAGCAGCGTTACAGGACCCCCGGCAGCAGATACGCAGTATTTT
-,-,TRBJ2-7,TRBV6-2/TRBV6-3,CASSYSLAPSYEQYF,TGTGCCAGCAGTTACTCCCTAGCCCCCTCCTACGAGCAGTACTTC
TRBD1,few,TRBJ1-6,TRBV6-2/TRBV6-3,CASSYSGTGNSPLHF,TGTGCCAGCAGTTATTCCGGGACAGGTAATTCACCCCTCCACTTT